These 26 T cell receptor beta chains originate from one sample sequenced in a study of beta chain features in type 1 diabetes. General study points: In all four CD4+ subsets, TCRB CDR3 length was significantly, moderately reduced in type 1 diabetes.

Their antigens are not known. Reverse transcribing all isolated RNA meant expressed TCRB transcripts were sequenced. Produced via immunoSEQ multiplex PCR; TCRdb's table is partial and in-frame only. The repertoire has around 240,000 clones, about a sixth of them found once; the top ten carry about 0.078%. Specimen: naive CD4+ T cells from blood. The origin of the receptors is a man aged 30-40 years with type 1 diabetes.

This clone showed up just a few times. This chain uses TRBV7-2 with TRBJ2-5, with unresolved D. Per the germline V gene, CDR1 is SGHTA and CDR2 is FQGNSA. Between the trimmed V and J ends, which lost 1 base and 0 bases, there was a span of 3 bases. The CDR3 runs to 13 residues. The CDR3 DNA reads TGTGCCAGCAGCTTAGGGAACCAAGAGACCCAGTACTTC. This encodes CASSLGNQETQYF.

The table lists this clone with a few counts. The gene calls are TRBV5-1 and TRBJ2-7; no clear D. This CDR3 is built from 12 residues. Germline-derived CDR1 and CDR2 are SGHRS and YFSETQ. V lost 5 bases, J lost 5 bases, and 11 bases lay in between. CDR3 nucleotides: TGCGCCAGCAGGGAAGGAATCAACGAGCAGTACTTC. This codes for CASREGINEQYF.

The V and J genes are TRBV11-2 and TRBJ2-1; TRBD2 is a possible D gene (5 bases). Germline CDR1 SGHAT, CDR2 FQNNGV. The CDR3 loop spans 13 amino acids. V lost 4 bases, J lost 3 bases, and 7 bases lay in between. CDR3 DNA sequence: TGTGCCAGCAGCTCTCGGGACTACAATGAGCAGTTCTTC. The encoded protein is CASSSRDYNEQFF. The full variable domain, rest sourced from reference TRBV11-2 and TRBJ2-1, is EAGVAQSPRYKIIEKRQSVAFWCNPISGHATLYWYQQILGQGPKLLIQFQNNGVVDDSQLPKDRFSAERLKGVDSTLKIQPAKLEDSAVYLCASSSRDYNEQFFGPGTRLTVL.

V gene TRBV27 combines with J gene TRBJ2-3; the D gene is possibly TRBD2 (6 bases). V was trimmed by 8 bases and J by 0 bases, leaving 21 bases between them. The germline V gene has CDR1 MNHEY and CDR2 SMNVEV (reference sequence). The CDR3 consists of 17 residues. The CDR3 reads CASAPLATGTSTDTQYF. CDR3 sequence (DNA): TGTGCCAGCGCCCCGCTAGCGACCGGGACTAGCACAGATACGCAGTATTTT.

This clone has only a few counts. The chain recombines TRBV29-1 with TRBJ2-3; D might be TRBD1 (6 bases). The length of the CDR3 is 13 residues. Trimming cost V 5 bases and J 1 base, with 10 bases left between them. The germline CDR1 and CDR2 sequences are SQVTM and ANQGSEA. This CDR3 is CSVTGMGTDTQYF. CDR3 nucleotide sequence: TGCAGCGTTACAGGGATGGGCACAGATACGCAGTATTTT.

The chain joins TRBV10-3 to TRBJ2-3; 7 nucleotides agree with TRBD1. The CDR3 consists of 12 residues. The V gene end was trimmed by 5 bases and the J gene end by 5 bases; junction bases not matched to a gene: 1. CDR1 ENHRY and CDR2 SYGVKD come from the germline V gene. CDR3 nucleotides: TGTGCCATCAGTCCAGGGGGAGATACGCAGTATTTT. As protein: CAISPGGDTQYF.

This clone was seen more than once but under ten times. The chain is built from TRBV25-1 and TRBJ2-5, with D unresolved. Looked up from germline, CDR1 is MGHDK and CDR2 is SYGVNS. The germline V and J ends were trimmed by 4 bases and 0 bases, with 9 bases remaining between them. The CDR3 covers 14 residues. DNA of the CDR3: TGTGCCAGCAGTGGGAAGGATTACCAAGAGACCCAGTACTTC. Translating gives CASSGKDYQETQYF.

The chain joins TRBV7-2 to TRBJ2-2; D is uncertain. V was clipped by 6 bases and J by 1 base, with 9 bases between them. The CDR3 runs to 14 residues. Germline-derived CDR1 and CDR2 are SGHTA and FQGNSA. The CDR3 DNA sequence: TGTGCCAGCAGGCGCACACTGAACACCGGGGAGCTGTTTTTT. This gives the protein CASRRTLNTGELFF.

On this clone: Within the sample, other DNA sequences also encode this same CDR3. The V and J genes are TRBV7-9 and TRBJ2-7; unclear D gene. Germline V gene lookup returns CDR1 SEHNR and CDR2 FQNEAQ (reference sequence). This CDR3 is 11 amino acids long. The germline V and J ends were trimmed by 5 bases and 7 bases, with 9 bases remaining between them. As DNA, the CDR3 is TGTGCCAGCAGCCCTACTGGTGAGCAGTACTTC. Amino acids: CASSPTGEQYF.

This chain connects TRBV23-1 to TRBJ1-1; TRBD1 might be the D (5 bases). TRBV23-1 is treated as an ORF (open reading frame) with a function not yet certain. The CDR3 has 15 residues. Trimming left V 3 bases short and J 5 bases short, with 16 bases between. The CDR3 sequence is CASSHLSGGGTEAFF. The CDR3 DNA reads as TGCGCCAGCAGTCATCTTAGCGGGGGAGGTACTGAAGCTTTCTTT.

This clone was observed a few times. The rearrangement uses TRBV28 and TRBJ2-5, with D perhaps matching TRBD2 (5 bases). The germline V gene has CDR1 MDHEN and CDR2 SYDVKM. This CDR3 has 14 amino acids. Between the trimmed V and J ends, which lost 8 bases and 2 bases, there was a span of 15 bases. CDR3 coding DNA: TGTGCCAGCCAGCGGCTCGGACGGCAAGAGACCCAGTACTTC. It yields the protein CASQRLGRQETQYF.

The chain is built from TRBV4-2 and TRBJ2-7; TRBD2 matches at 7 bases. The germline CDR1 and CDR2 sequences are LGHNA and YNFKEQ. The J segment lost 1 base and the V segment lost 1 base, leaving 7 bases of the junction unmatched. CDR3 length: 16 amino acids. For the CDR3, the DNA is TGTGCCAGCAGCCAAGGCAGCGGGACTTCTTCCTACGAGCAGTACTTC. Protein sequence: CASSQGSGTSSYEQYF.

A few counts support this clone. The chain is built from TRBV7-2 and TRBJ2-7; D is ambiguous. V was trimmed by 5 bases and J by 5 bases, leaving 22 bases between them. The CDR3 contains 16 residues. Germline V gives CDR1 SGHTA, CDR2 FQGNSA. Written as DNA, the CDR3 is TGTGCCAGCAGCGCACACGGACCTTCCTTACCTCACGAGCAGTACTTC. This gives the protein CASSAHGPSLPHEQYF.

Note on this clone: At one end the junction does not follow the germline gene, possibly because of a read error. This rearrangement joins TRBV7-7 to TRBJ2-2; D might be TRBD2 (6 bases). The CDR3 totals 17 residues. The germline gives CDR1 SSHAT, CDR2 FNYEAQ (reference sequence). The CDR3, as DNA: TGTGCTAGCAGCGGGTTTGTAAGGGGCCCGAACACCGGGGAGCTGTTTTTT. Translation: CASSGFVRGPNTGELFF. The full variable domain, rest sourced from reference TRBV7-7 and TRBJ2-2, is GAGVSQSPRYKVTKRGQDVTLRCDPISSHATLYWYQQALGQGPEFLTYFNYEAQPDKSGLPSDRFSAERPEGSISTLTIQRTEQRDSAMYRCASSGFVRGPNTGELFFGEGSRLTVL.

The CDR3 DNA follows: TGCAGCGTTGCGGTTACACCTGGAAACACCATATATTTT. Translation gives CSVAVTPGNTIYF. The chain uses TRBV29-1 and TRBJ1-3; D unresolved. The CDR3 sequence is 13 residues long. Trimming shortened V by 4 bases and J by 2 bases, and 9 bases separated the two germline ends. CDR1 is SQVTM and CDR2 is ANQGSEA in the germline V gene. The whole variable domain, filled in from reference TRBV29-1 and TRBJ1-3, reads SAVISQKPSRDICQRGTSLTIQCQVDSQVTMMFWYRQQPGQSLTLIATANQGSEATYESGFVIDKFPISRPNLTFSTLTVSNMSPEDSSIYLCSVAVTPGNTIYFGEGSWLTVV.

This clone was counted only a few times. The rearrangement uses TRBV5-4 and TRBJ2-5, with a possible D match to TRBD2 (5 bases). The CDR3 sequence is 15 residues long. The germline V gene encodes CDR1 SGHNT and CDR2 YYREEE (reference sequence). Trimming shortened V by 3 bases and J by 5 bases, and 17 bases separated the two germline ends. The DNA of the CDR3 is TGTGCCAGCAGCTCCGGAGTGGGGTCGGGGGAGACCCAGTACTTC. This codes for CASSSGVGSGETQYF.

This clone was observed a handful of times. The V gene is TRBV4-1, the J gene TRBJ2-5, with D unresolved. This CDR3 has 14 residues. Trimming left V 1 base short and J 2 bases short, with 8 bases between. The germline V gene encodes CDR1 MGHRA and CDR2 YSYEKL. Written as DNA, the CDR3 is TGCGCCAGCAGCCAAGCTGCGAAACAAGAGACCCAGTACTTC. It encodes CASSQAAKQETQYF.

This clone was seen only a few times. CDR3: CAISEQASGTYEQYF. The CDR3 DNA follows: TGTGCCATCAGTGAGCAGGCTAGCGGGACTTACGAGCAGTACTTC. The rearrangement links TRBV10-3 to TRBJ2-7; 9 bases match TRBD2. CDR1 and CDR2 (germline): ENHRY, SYGVKD. V lost 2 bases, J lost 4 bases, and 6 bases stayed unmatched. The CDR3 has 15 residues.

In its sample, this clone was seen a few times. The chain is built from TRBV28 and TRBJ2-5; 7 nucleotides line up with TRBD1. The CDR3 is 17 amino acids. Trimming cost V 6 bases and J 1 base; bases outside gene matches: 14. The germline CDR1 and CDR2 sequences are MDHEN and SYDVKM. CDR3 sequence (DNA): TGTGCCAGCAGCCCTGTGGTGATAAGGGACAGCCAAGAGACCCAGTACTTC. Translation: CASSPVVIRDSQETQYF.

This clone was counted a few times. The chain combines TRBV2 with TRBJ1-5; possible D gene TRBD1, 5 bases. The ends were cut back, 1 base at V and 5 bases at J, with 9 bases in the middle. This CDR3 region has 14 residues. Germline CDR1 and CDR2: SNHLY and FYNNEI. CDR3 nucleotides: TGTGCCAGCAGTGAAGTTACGGGGGATCAGCCCCAGCATTTT. Residues: CASSEVTGDQPQHF.

This chain links TRBV29-1 with TRBJ2-6; D is possibly TRBD1 (5 bases). V was trimmed by 0 bases and J by 2 bases, leaving 8 bases between them. Germline-derived CDR1 and CDR2 are SQVTM and ANQGSEA. The CDR3 spans 15 residues. Here the CDR3 DNA reads TGCAGCGTTGAAGATCCAGGGACTGGGGCCAACGTCCTGACTTTC. The encoded protein is CSVEDPGTGANVLTF.

This clone turned up a few times. The chain is built from TRBV5-1 and TRBJ2-1; D is unresolved. The CDR3 length is 14 residues. V was clipped by 0 bases and J by 8 bases, with 12 bases between them. Germline CDR1 and CDR2: SGHRS and YFSETQ. The CDR3 here is CASSLGYGPHEQFF. The CDR3 bases are TGCGCCAGCAGCTTGGGGTATGGTCCCCATGAGCAGTTCTTC.

The chain employs TRBV4-2 and TRBJ2-7, with a possible D match to TRBD2 (5 bases). V lost 0 bases and J 6 bases, leaving 15 bases between the germline ends. Germline CDR1 and CDR2: LGHNA and YNFKEQ. The CDR3 has 15 residues. The chain's CDR3 is CASSQEGGLGSEQYF. The CDR3 DNA sequence: TGTGCCAGCAGCCAAGAAGGAGGATTGGGTTCCGAGCAGTACTTC.

In its sample, this clone was seen a few times. This chain uses TRBV5-1 with TRBJ2-7, with TRBD1 identical over 9 bases. CDR1 is SGHRS, CDR2 YFSETQ, per germline. The CDR3 consists of 15 residues. Trimming removed 3 bases from V and 2 bases from J; junction bases left unmatched: 6. CDR3 sequence: CASSSRTGVTYEQYF. For the CDR3, the DNA is TGCGCCAGCAGCTCTAGGACAGGGGTTACCTACGAGCAGTACTTC.

Concerning this clone itself: This same CDR3 is encoded by further DNA sequences in the sample. V usage is TRBV7-2 and J usage is TRBJ2-5; D unclear. The CDR3 has 11 amino acids. CDR1 and CDR2 from the germline V gene are SGHTA and FQGNSA. Between the trimmed V and J ends, which lost 3 bases and 2 bases, there was a span of 1 base. CDR3 sequence reads: CASSLQETQYF. The CDR3 coding sequence is TGTGCCAGCAGCTTGCAAGAGACCCAGTACTTC.

The gene calls are TRBV9 and TRBJ1-4; perhaps TRBD1 as D (5 bases). Germline V gene sequence: CDR1 SGDLS, CDR2 YYNGEE. The CDR3 sequence is 16 residues long. Trimming shortened V by 0 bases and J by 2 bases, and 11 bases separated the two germline ends. In DNA form, the CDR3 reads TGTGCCAGCAGCGTAGCAGGGAGTCGGACTAATGAAAAACTGTTTTTT. As protein: CASSVAGSRTNEKLFF.